This note documents a single TCR beta chain sequence. As handled by the study authors: Amplified reference gene primers provided the basis for estimating nucleated cell counts. Only in-frame clones appear in the TCRdb table, and some are missing; sequencing was by immunoSEQ multiplex PCR. The V and J calls and clone size are taken from that table; D and trimming were inferred from the DNA. This sample has hundreds of thousands of clones, with roughly 90% found just once. The source of the sample is a study of blood T cell repertoires in COVID-19. In the study overall: Whether acute or convalescent, the COVID-19 samples came from the United States, Italy and Spain. PBMCs, B-cell-depleted T cells, or T cells were the source of the cDNA or gDNA that made up the material.

This CDR3 contains 12 residues. V gave up 1 base and J gave up 9 bases, with 7 bases separating them. Germline V gene data show CDR1 as MDHEN and CDR2 as SYDVKM. The source material was peripheral blood. J is TRBJ1-5 and V is TRBV28, with D uncertain. The TCR comes from a woman aged 40 to 50 who had recovered from COVID-19. CDR3 amino acids: CASSLFPSPQHF. The CDR3 nucleotides read TGTGCCAGCAGTTTATTCCCATCGCCCCAGCATTTT.